Each of the 12 T cell receptor beta chains below was sequenced from the same sample in a study of identical twins. One entry per CDR3 protein, called by TCRdb with MiXCR from the 5' RACE reads. The sample includes 460,000 or so distinct CDR3 sequences, approximately 15% seen only once; the top ten take more than 0.5%. Another study also made use of these data, one on yellow fever vaccine responses in identical twins.

Material for sequencing was CD4+ T cells sorted from blood. The receptors were sampled from a young woman in good health.

The DNA of the CDR3 is TGCAGTGCTAGAGATCGTCTAGCCCCCGGGGAGCTGTTTTTT. Translating it yields CSARDRLAPGELFF. V and J are TRBV20-1 and TRBJ2-2, with a tentative D call TRBD2 (5 bases). The CDR3 has 14 residues. The germline gives CDR1 DFQATT, CDR2 SNEGSKA (reference sequence). V was pared by 0 bases and J by 6 bases, with 11 bases between.

This clonotype appeared a few times. The rearrangement links TRBV10-3 to TRBJ2-2, with 9 nucleotides matching TRBD1. Trimming cost V 11 bases and J 1 base; bases outside gene matches: 2. The CDR3 contains 13 residues. Germline CDR1 reads ENHRY; CDR2 reads SYGVKD. The CDR3 region has the DNA TGTGCCGTGGGACAGGGGAACACCGGGGAGCTGTTTTTT. This gives the protein CAVGQGNTGELFF.

Only a few counts were recorded for this clonotype. The chain recombines TRBV3-1 with TRBJ2-7; TRBD1 matches 8 bases. With 3 bases clipped from V and 4 bases from J, the junction kept 5 bases outside the gene matches. CDR1 is LGHDT and CDR2 is YNNKEL in the germline V gene (reference sequence). This CDR3 has 14 residues. CDR3 in DNA: TGTGCCAGCAGCCATGACAGGGGACCTTACGAGCAGTACTTC. As protein: CASSHDRGPYEQYF.

The rearrangement uses TRBV5-5 and TRBJ2-5; no reliable D call. V lost 3 bases and J lost 1, with 7 bases in between. From germline, CDR1 is SGHKS and CDR2 YYEKEE (reference sequence). CDR3 size: 13 residues. CDR3 protein: CASSWGFQETQYF. The DNA for the CDR3 is TGTGCCAGCAGCTGGGGATTCCAAGAGACCCAGTACTTC. The entire variable domain, with the rest obtained from reference TRBV5-5 and TRBJ2-5, is as follows: DAGVTQSPTHLIKTRGQQVTLRCSPISGHKSVSWYQQVLGQGPQFIFQYYEKEERGRGNFPDRFSARQFPNYSSELNVNALLLGDSALYLCASSWGFQETQYFGPGTRLLVL.

This clonotype was counted between two and nine times. The chain uses TRBV4-1 and TRBJ2-5, with 10 bases matching TRBD2. With V trimmed by 2 bases and J by 2 bases, 5 bases remained unmatched. The germline gives CDR1 MGHRA, CDR2 YSYEKL. The CDR3 has 16 residues. The CDR3 is CASSQQTSGPQETQYF. Here the CDR3 DNA reads TGCGCCAGCAGCCAACAGACTAGCGGGCCTCAAGAGACCCAGTACTTC.

This clonotype has a handful of counts. This rearrangement joins TRBV4-2 to TRBJ2-1; 13 nucleotides agree with TRBD2. Germline V lookup: CDR1 LGHNA, CDR2 YNFKEQ. The CDR3 has 16 residues. V shed 1 base, J shed 5 bases, and the junction held 2 bases outside the gene matches. CDR3 in DNA: TGTGCCAGCAGCCAAGTGGGGACTAGCGGGGACAATGAGCAGTTCTTC. This translates into CASSQVGTSGDNEQFF.

The genes are TRBV6-1 and TRBJ2-7; the D call may be TRBD1 or TRBD2 (5 bases each). Germline V CDR1 and CDR2: MNHNS, SASEGT. This CDR3 is 13 amino acids long. The V gene lost 3 bases and the J gene lost 3 bases, with 9 bases spanning the gap. CDR3 nucleotides: TGTGCCAGCAGTGATGAGGGACGCTACGAGCAGTACTTC. Translation: CASSDEGRYEQYF.

This clonotype was observed a few times. CDR3 sequence reads: CASSLEGAGRTDTQYF. The CDR3 region has the DNA TGTGCCAGCAGCTTGGAAGGGGCGGGGAGAACAGATACGCAGTATTTT. This chain links TRBV5-4 with TRBJ2-3; weak D call: TRBD2 (6 bases). V lost 0 bases and J lost 3, with 14 bases in between. The CDR3 consists of 16 residues. In germline, CDR1 is SGHNT, CDR2 YYREEE (reference sequence).

The sample holds a few counts of this clonotype. V usage is TRBV4-3 and J usage is TRBJ2-7, with a possible D match to TRBD1 (7 bases). The CDR3 spans 16 residues. Between the trimmed V and J ends, which lost 4 bases and 2 bases, there was a span of 18 bases. CDR1 is LGHNA and CDR2 is YSLEER in the germline V gene. As DNA, the CDR3 is TGCGCCAGCAGCCGCACTTCCGGGGGACAGACCTACGAGCAGTACTTC. This translates into CASSRTSGGQTYEQYF.

The chain combines TRBV6-5 with TRBJ2-7, with 8 bases fitting TRBD2. With V trimmed by 0 bases and J by 6 bases, 13 bases remained unmatched. Germline CDR1 and CDR2: MNHEY and SVGAGI. This CDR3 has 17 amino acids. Here the CDR3 reads CASSYSAGLVMVGEQYF. The CDR3 DNA reads TGTGCCAGCAGTTACTCCGCGGGACTAGTGATGGTGGGCGAGCAGTACTTC.

The rearrangement uses TRBV25-1 and TRBJ2-1; a possible D gene is TRBD2 (6 bases). V dropped 5 bases and J dropped 0 bases, with 14 bases sitting between them. Per germline, CDR1 MGHDK and CDR2 SYGVNS. This CDR3 spans 16 amino acids. CDR3 nucleotide sequence: TGTGCCAGCAGTCAGTTCGGGGGAAGCTCCTACAATGAGCAGTTCTTC. This gives the protein CASSQFGGSSYNEQFF.

This clonotype was detected only a few times. CDR3 in DNA: TGTGCCAGCAGCCAACCCGGACGGACTGAGACAGATACGCAGTATTTT. This codes for CASSQPGRTETDTQYF. The chain employs TRBV4-2 and TRBJ2-3, with a weak D call TRBD2 (5 bases). Germline CDR1 and CDR2: LGHNA and YNFKEQ. The CDR3 covers 16 residues. Deletions cut 2 bases from V and 3 bases from J, with 15 bases between.